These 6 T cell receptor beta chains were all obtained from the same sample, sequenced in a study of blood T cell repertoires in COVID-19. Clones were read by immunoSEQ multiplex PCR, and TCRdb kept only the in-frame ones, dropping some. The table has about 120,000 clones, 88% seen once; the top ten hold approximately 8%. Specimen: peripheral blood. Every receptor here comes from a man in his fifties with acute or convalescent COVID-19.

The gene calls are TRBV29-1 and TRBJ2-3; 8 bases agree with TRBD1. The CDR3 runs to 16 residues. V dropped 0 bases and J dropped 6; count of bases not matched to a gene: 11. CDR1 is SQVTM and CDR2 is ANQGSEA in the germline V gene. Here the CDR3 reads CSVEDLAGQGFDTQYF. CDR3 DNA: TGCAGCGTTGAAGATCTTGCAGGACAGGGTTTTGATACGCAGTATTTT.

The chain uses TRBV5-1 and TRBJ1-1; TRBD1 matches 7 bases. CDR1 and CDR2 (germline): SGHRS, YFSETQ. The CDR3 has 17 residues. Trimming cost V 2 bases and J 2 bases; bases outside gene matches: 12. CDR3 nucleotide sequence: TGCGCCAGCAGCTTACAAACAACAGGGGCCCCCAACACTGAAGCTTTCTTT. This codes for CASSLQTTGAPNTEAFF. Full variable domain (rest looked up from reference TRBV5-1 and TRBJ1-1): KAGVTQTPRYLIKTRGQQVTLSCSPISGHRSVSWYQQTPGQGLQFLFEYFSETQRNKGNFPGRFSGRQFSNSRSEMNVSTLELGDSALYLCASSLQTTGAPNTEAFFGQGTRLTVV.

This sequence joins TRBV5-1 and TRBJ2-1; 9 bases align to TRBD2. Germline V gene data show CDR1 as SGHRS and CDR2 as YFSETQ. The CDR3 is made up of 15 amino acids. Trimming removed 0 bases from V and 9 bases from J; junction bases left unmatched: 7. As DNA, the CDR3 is TGCGCCAGCAGCTTGGTGGCGGGAGGGCCCTCTGAGCAGTTCTTC. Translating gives CASSLVAGGPSEQFF. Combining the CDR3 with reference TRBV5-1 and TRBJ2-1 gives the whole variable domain KAGVTQTPRYLIKTRGQQVTLSCSPISGHRSVSWYQQTPGQGLQFLFEYFSETQRNKGNFPGRFSGRQFSNSRSEMNVSTLELGDSALYLCASSLVAGGPSEQFFGPGTRLTVL.

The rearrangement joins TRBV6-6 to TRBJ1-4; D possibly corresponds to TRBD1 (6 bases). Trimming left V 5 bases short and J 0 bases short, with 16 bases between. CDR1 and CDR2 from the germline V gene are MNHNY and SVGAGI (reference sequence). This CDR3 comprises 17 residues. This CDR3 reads CASSLSSGQTTNEKLFF. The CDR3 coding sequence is TGTGCCAGCAGTCTAAGCTCCGGACAGACAACTAATGAAAAACTGTTTTTT.

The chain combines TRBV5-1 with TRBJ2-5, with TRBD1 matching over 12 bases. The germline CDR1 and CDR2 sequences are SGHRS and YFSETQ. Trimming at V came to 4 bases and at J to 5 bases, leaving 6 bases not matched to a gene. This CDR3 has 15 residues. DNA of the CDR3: TGCGCCAGCAGCGCCGGGGACAGGGGGCTGGAGACCCAGTACTTC. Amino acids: CASSAGDRGLETQYF.

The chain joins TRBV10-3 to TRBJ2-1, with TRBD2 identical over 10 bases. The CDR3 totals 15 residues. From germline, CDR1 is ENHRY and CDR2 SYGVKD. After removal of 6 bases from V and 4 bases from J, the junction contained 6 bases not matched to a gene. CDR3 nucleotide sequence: TGTGCCATCAGGGAGGGACTAGCGCATTACAATGAGCAGTTCTTC. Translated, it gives CAIREGLAHYNEQFF.